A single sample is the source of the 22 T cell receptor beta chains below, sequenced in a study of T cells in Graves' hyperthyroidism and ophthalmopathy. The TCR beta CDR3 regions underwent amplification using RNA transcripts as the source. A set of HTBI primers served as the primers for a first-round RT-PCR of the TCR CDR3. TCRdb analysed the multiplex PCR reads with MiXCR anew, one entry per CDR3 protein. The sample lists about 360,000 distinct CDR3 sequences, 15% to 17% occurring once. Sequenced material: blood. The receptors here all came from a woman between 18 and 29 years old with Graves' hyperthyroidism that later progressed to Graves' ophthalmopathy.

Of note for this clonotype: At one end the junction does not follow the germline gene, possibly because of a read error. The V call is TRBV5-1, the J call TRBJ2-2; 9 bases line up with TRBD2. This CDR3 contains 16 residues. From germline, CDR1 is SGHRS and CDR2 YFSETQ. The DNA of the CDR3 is TGCGCCAGCAGCTTTAGCGGGGGACCGAACACCGGGGAGCTGTCTTTT. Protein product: CASSFSGGPNTGELSF.

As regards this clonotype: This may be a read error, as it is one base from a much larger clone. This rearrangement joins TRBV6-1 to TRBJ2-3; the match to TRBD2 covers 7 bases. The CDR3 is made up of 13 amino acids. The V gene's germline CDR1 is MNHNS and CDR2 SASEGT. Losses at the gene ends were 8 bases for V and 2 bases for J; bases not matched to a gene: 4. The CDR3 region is CASESGATDTQYF. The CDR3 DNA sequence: TGTGCCAGCGAAAGCGGGGCCACAGATACGCAGTATTTT.

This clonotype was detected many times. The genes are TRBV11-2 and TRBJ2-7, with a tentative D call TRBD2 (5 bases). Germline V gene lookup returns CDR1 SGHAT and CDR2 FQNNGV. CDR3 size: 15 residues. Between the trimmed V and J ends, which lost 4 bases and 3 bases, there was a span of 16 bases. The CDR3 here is CASSSTPEGSYEQYF. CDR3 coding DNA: TGTGCCAGCAGCTCTACGCCCGAAGGGAGCTACGAGCAGTACTTC.

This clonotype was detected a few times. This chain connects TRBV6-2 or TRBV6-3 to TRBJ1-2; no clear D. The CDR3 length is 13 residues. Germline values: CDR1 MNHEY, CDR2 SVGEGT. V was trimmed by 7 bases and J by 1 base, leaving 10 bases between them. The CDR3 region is CASTTDNNYGYTF. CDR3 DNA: TGTGCCAGCACCACCGACAATAACTATGGCTACACCTTC.

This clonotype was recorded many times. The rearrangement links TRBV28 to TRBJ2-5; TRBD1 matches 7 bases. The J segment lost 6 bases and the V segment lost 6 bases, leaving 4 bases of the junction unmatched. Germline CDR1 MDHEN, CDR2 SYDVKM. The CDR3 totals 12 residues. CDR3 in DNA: TGTGCCAGCAGGACAGGGAGAAAGACCCAGTACTTC. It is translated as CASRTGRKTQYF.

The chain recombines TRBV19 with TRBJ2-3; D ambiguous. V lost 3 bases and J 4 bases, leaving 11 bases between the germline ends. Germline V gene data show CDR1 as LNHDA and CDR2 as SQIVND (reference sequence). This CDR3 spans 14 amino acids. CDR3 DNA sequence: TGTGCCAGTAGTATGGAAGGAAGGGCAGATACGCAGTATTTT. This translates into CASSMEGRADTQYF.

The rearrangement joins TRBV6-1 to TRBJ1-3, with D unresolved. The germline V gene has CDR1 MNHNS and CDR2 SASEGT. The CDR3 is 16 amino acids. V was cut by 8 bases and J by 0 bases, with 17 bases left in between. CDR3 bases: TGTGCCAGCGCCTCATCCGGGATTTACTCTGGAAACACCATATATTTT. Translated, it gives CASASSGIYSGNTIYF.

This CDR3 is CASSHPGTGWKPGELFF. DNA for the CDR3: TGCGCCAGCAGCCACCCGGGCACAGGGTGGAAACCCGGGGAGCTGTTTTTT. The chain joins TRBV4-1 to TRBJ2-2, with a tentative D call TRBD1 (6 bases). V lost 3 bases and J lost 6, with 20 bases in between. Per the germline V gene, CDR1 is MGHRA and CDR2 is YSYEKL. The CDR3 length is 17 residues.

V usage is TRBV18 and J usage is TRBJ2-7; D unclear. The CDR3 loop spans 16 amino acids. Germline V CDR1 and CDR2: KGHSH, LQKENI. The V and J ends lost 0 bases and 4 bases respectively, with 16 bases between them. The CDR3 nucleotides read TGTGCCAGCTCACCACCGAACACCGCGATGGGGTACGAGCAGTACTTC. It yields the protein CASSPPNTAMGYEQYF.

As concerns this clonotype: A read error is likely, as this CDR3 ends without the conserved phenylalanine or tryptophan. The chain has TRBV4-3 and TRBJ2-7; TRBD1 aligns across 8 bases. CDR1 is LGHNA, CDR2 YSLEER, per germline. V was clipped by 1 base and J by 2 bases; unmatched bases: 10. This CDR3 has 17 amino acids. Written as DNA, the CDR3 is TGCGCCAGCAGCCAAGGACCAACCGGGACAGGAACCTACGAGCAGTACCTC. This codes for CASSQGPTGTGTYEQYL.

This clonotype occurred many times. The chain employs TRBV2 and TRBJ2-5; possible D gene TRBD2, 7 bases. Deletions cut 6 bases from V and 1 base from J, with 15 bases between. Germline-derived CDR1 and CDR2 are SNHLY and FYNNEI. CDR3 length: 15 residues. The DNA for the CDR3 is TGTGCCAGCAGGCGCAGGGGAGGGACCCAAGAGACCCAGTACTTC. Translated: CASRRRGGTQETQYF.

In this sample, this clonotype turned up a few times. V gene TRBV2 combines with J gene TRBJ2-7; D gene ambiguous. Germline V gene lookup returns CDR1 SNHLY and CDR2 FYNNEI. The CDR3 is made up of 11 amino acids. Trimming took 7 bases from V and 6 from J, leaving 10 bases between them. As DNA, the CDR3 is TGTGCCAGCACCCCAGGTACCGAGCAGTACTTC. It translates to CASTPGTEQYF.

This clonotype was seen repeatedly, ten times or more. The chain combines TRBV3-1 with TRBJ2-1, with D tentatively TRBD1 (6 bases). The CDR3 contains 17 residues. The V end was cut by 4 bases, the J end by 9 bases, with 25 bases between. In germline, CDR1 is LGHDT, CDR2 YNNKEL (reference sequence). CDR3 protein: CASSPWRGRPLGAEQFF. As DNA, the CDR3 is TGTGCCAGCAGCCCATGGCGTGGAAGGCCCTTGGGGGCTGAGCAGTTCTTC.

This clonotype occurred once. The CDR3 sequence is CASSASGSLGDTQYF. Here the CDR3 DNA reads TGTGCCAGCAGCGCTAGCGGGAGTTTGGGAGATACGCAGTATTTT. J is TRBJ2-3 and V is TRBV9; 10 bases match TRBD2. The germline V gene encodes CDR1 SGDLS and CDR2 YYNGEE. This CDR3 has 15 amino acids. Trimming took 3 bases from V and 5 from J; bases not matched to a gene: 6.

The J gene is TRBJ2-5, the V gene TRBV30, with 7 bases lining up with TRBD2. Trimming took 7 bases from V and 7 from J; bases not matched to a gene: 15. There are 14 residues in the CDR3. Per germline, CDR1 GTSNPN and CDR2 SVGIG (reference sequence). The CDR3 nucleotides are TGTGCCTCGCGTGCGGGAGCCTACGGCGGGACCCAGTACTTC. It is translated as CASRAGAYGGTQYF.

CDR3 DNA: TGTGCCATCAGTGCCGATCGCGGGGAGCTGTTTTTT. Translated: CAISADRGELFF. This rearrangement joins TRBV10-3 to TRBJ2-2, with D unresolved. The ends were cut back, 4 bases at V and 7 bases at J, with 7 bases in the middle. The CDR3 covers 12 residues. In germline, CDR1 is ENHRY, CDR2 SYGVKD.

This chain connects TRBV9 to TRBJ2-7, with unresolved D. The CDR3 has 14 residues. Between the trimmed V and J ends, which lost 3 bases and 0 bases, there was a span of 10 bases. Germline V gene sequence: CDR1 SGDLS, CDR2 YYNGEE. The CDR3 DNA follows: TGTGCCAGCAGCGCAGGACCGAGCTCCTACGAGCAGTACTTC. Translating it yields CASSAGPSSYEQYF.

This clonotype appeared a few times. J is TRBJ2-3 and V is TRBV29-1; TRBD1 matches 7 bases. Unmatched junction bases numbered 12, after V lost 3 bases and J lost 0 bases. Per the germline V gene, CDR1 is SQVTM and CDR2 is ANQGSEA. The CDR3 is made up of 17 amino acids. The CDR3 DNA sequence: TGCAGCGTTGAGGGATTGAGGGGGCCGTTTAGCACAGATACGCAGTATTTT. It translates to CSVEGLRGPFSTDTQYF.

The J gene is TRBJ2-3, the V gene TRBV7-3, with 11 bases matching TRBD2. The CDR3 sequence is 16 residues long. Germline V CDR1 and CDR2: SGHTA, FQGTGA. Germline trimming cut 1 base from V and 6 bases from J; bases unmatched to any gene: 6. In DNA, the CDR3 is TGTGCCAGCAGCTTAAATAGCGGGGGGGCCCTGGATACGCAGTATTTT. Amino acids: CASSLNSGGALDTQYF.

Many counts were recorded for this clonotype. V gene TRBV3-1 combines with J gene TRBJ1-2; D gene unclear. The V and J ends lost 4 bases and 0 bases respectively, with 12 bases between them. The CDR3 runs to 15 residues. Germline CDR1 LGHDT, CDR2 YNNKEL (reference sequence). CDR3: CASSPTVQPNYGYTF. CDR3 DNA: TGTGCCAGCAGCCCTACTGTACAGCCTAACTATGGCTACACCTTC.

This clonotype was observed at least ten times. CDR3 sequence: CASSSGPGTVLSEQYF. The DNA of the CDR3 is TGTGCCAGCAGCTCCGGCCCCGGGACAGTGCTTAGCGAGCAGTACTTC. The J gene is TRBJ2-7, the V gene TRBV11-2, with TRBD1 matching 7 bases. The V gene end was trimmed by 4 bases and the J gene end by 6 bases; junction bases not matched to a gene: 15. From germline, CDR1 is SGHAT and CDR2 FQNNGV. The CDR3 extends over 16 amino acids.

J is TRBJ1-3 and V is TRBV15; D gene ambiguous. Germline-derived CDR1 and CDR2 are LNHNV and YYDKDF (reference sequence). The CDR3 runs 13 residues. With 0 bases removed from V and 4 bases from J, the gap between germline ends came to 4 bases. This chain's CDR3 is CATSRDPGNTIYF. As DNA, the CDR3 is TGTGCCACCAGCAGAGATCCGGGAAACACCATATATTTT.